Presented here are 30 T cell receptor beta chains from one specimen sequenced in a study of low-dose radiotherapy and immunotherapy resistance in tumors. Time point indicated: after trial treatment. Treatment indicated: LDRT plus nivolumab, ipilimumab, low-dose cyclophosphamide and aspirin (RACIN trial). For amplifying TCRs, the PCR ran for around 20 cycles with Phusion, which was used together with a constant-region primer and the adapter on the V primers. TCRdb re-analysed the reads in MiXCR, keeping a single row per CDR3 protein. The table shows under 60,000 distinct CDR3 sequences, with around 34% occurring only once. The sample in question was PBMCs, obtained after low-dose radiotherapy plus immunotherapy. The origin of the receptors is a male donor with rectosigmoid adenocarcinoma.

This clonotype was found many times. The J gene is TRBJ2-7, the V gene TRBV4-2; 8 bases fit TRBD2. J lost 2 bases, V lost 0 bases, and 3 bases had no gene match. CDR1 is LGHNA, CDR2 YNFKEQ, per germline. This CDR3 comprises 15 residues. The CDR3 DNA follows: TGTGCCAGCAGCCAAGAGGGGCGGGAGGCCTACGAGCAGTACTTC. Its translation: CASSQEGREAYEQYF.

The V call is TRBV7-2, the J call TRBJ1-2; D is unclear. CDR3 length: 15 amino acids. V was clipped by 0 bases and J by 0 bases, with 8 bases between them. The germline V gene has CDR1 SGHTA and CDR2 FQGNSA. The CDR3 loop reads CASSLAAASNYGYTF. The CDR3 DNA sequence: TGTGCCAGCAGCTTAGCAGCAGCCTCTAACTATGGCTACACCTTC.

This chain links TRBV23-1 with TRBJ2-7; D may correspond to TRBD1 or TRBD2 (5 bases each). TRBV23-1 is identified as an open reading frame with a role that is uncertain. Trimming removed 0 bases at V and 3 bases at J, with 15 bases between. CDR3 length equals 16 residues. This CDR3 reads CASSQSSGQGDYEQYF. CDR3 DNA: TGCGCCAGCAGTCAATCGTCGGGGCAGGGAGACTACGAGCAGTACTTC.

This clonotype was observed a single time. The chain employs TRBV7-2 and TRBJ1-2, with D uncertain. The CDR3 extends over 13 amino acids. V lost 1 base to trimming and J lost 8 bases, with 11 bases between them. Per germline, CDR1 SGHTA and CDR2 FQGNSA. DNA for the CDR3: TGTGCCAGCAGCTTAGAAGGGTTCGGAGGCTACACCTTC. Its protein is CASSLEGFGGYTF. The complete variable domain, with remaining parts taken from reference TRBV7-2 and TRBJ1-2, reads GAGVSQSPSNKVTEKGKDVELRCDPISGHTALYWYRQSLGQGLEFLIYFQGNSAPDKSGLPSDRFSAERTGGSVSTLTIQRTQQEDSAVYLCASSLEGFGGYTFGSGTRLTVV.

This chain links TRBV20-1 with TRBJ2-3; D is perhaps TRBD2 (6 bases). Between the trimmed V and J ends, which lost 6 bases and 2 bases, there was a span of 15 bases. The CDR3 sequence is 14 residues long. In germline, CDR1 is DFQATT, CDR2 SNEGSKA (reference sequence). CDR3 in DNA: TGCAGTGCCCTGGGACTCATGGTCACAGATACGCAGTATTTT. Amino acids: CSALGLMVTDTQYF.

For the CDR3, the DNA is TGCGCCAGCAGCCCCTTGACCTCTAACTATGGCTACACCTTC. Translation gives CASSPLTSNYGYTF. This chain links TRBV4-3 with TRBJ1-2; D remains unclear. Trimming cost V 4 bases and J 0 bases, with 9 bases left between them. This CDR3 is 14 amino acids long. The germline CDR1 and CDR2 sequences are LGHNA and YSLEER.

This clonotype has at least ten counts. The chain joins TRBV6-2 or TRBV6-3 to TRBJ1-2; 8 bases are a match to TRBD1. The CDR3 has 15 residues. The J segment lost 8 bases and the V segment lost 5 bases, leaving 13 bases of the junction unmatched. Germline-derived CDR1 and CDR2 are MNHEY and SVGEGT. The CDR3 DNA follows: TGTGCCAGCAGTCAACAACACAGGGGGTTTGGAGGCTACACCTTC. Protein product: CASSQQHRGFGGYTF.

This clonotype is labeled medium-sized. The chain is built from TRBV5-6 and TRBJ2-1, with D uncertain. V lost 6 bases and J lost 0, with 10 bases in between. The CDR3 has 14 residues. Germline V gives CDR1 SGHDT, CDR2 YYEEEE. In DNA form, the CDR3 reads TGTGCCAGCAAGGGCCTAAGCTCCTACAATGAGCAGTTCTTC. Translating it yields CASKGLSSYNEQFF.

This chain connects TRBV5-1 to TRBJ2-1, with 7 bases identical to TRBD2. V shed 1 base, J shed 8 bases, and the junction held 6 bases outside the gene matches. From germline, CDR1 is SGHRS and CDR2 YFSETQ. This CDR3 is 14 amino acids long. The CDR3 DNA sequence: TGCGCCAGCAGCTTGTGGGACCGGGGGGATGAGCAGTTCTTC. It yields the protein CASSLWDRGDEQFF.

The genes are TRBV5-1 and TRBJ1-6; D ambiguous. The germline V gene encodes CDR1 SGHRS and CDR2 YFSETQ. The length of the CDR3 is 14 residues. The V end was cut by 0 bases, the J end by 5 bases, with 6 bases between. The CDR3 DNA follows: TGCGCCAGCAGCTTGGAGGTCGATAATTCACCCCTCCACTTT. Its translation: CASSLEVDNSPLHF.

The table lists this clonotype with many counts. This chain uses TRBV20-1 with TRBJ1-5, with D maybe TRBD1 (5 bases). Trimming took 8 bases from V and 6 from J, leaving 20 bases between them. Germline V gene lookup returns CDR1 DFQATT and CDR2 SNEGSKA (reference sequence). The CDR3 length is 14 residues. The CDR3 region is CSPYGARKIQPQHF. The CDR3 nucleotides read TGCAGTCCGTACGGGGCCAGAAAGATTCAGCCCCAGCATTTT.

The V gene is TRBV28, the J gene TRBJ2-4; D gene unclear. The CDR3 is 10 residues long. V lost 6 bases, J lost 7 bases, and 4 bases lay in between. CDR1 and CDR2 (germline): MDHEN, SYDVKM. DNA for the CDR3: TGTGCCAGCAGCGATAACATTCAGTACTTC. Translation gives CASSDNIQYF.

Many counts were recorded for this clonotype. The chain has TRBV19 and TRBJ2-4, with D perhaps matching TRBD1 or TRBD2 (5 bases each). V dropped 4 bases and J dropped 1 base, with 20 bases sitting between them. CDR3 length equals 18 residues. CDR1 is LNHDA, CDR2 SQIVND, per germline (reference sequence). In DNA, the CDR3 is TGTGCCAGTAGTAGGGGACCCGCGCGATCGGGGGCCAAAAACATTCAGTACTTC. Amino acids: CASSRGPARSGAKNIQYF. Together with reference TRBV19 and TRBJ2-4, the CDR3 gives the full variable domain: DGGITQSPKYLFRKEGQNVTLSCEQNLNHDAMYWYRQDPGQGLRLIYYSQIVNDFQKGDIAEGYSVSREKKESFPLTVTSAQKNPTAFYLCASSRGPARSGAKNIQYFGAGTRLSVL.

This clonotype was seen at least ten times. The rearrangement links TRBV20-1 to TRBJ1-5; 8 nucleotides agree with TRBD1. Trimming removed 4 bases from V and 5 bases from J; junction bases left unmatched: 4. The CDR3 length is 13 residues. Germline assignment: CDR1 DFQATT and CDR2 SNEGSKA (reference sequence). CDR3 region: CSAKDRVDQPQHF. The CDR3 DNA follows: TGCAGTGCTAAGGACAGGGTGGATCAGCCCCAGCATTTT.

This clonotype was counted many times. The gene calls are TRBV19 and TRBJ1-5; D is possibly TRBD1 (6 bases). Germline V CDR1 and CDR2: LNHDA, SQIVND (reference sequence). There are 15 residues in the CDR3. With 4 bases removed from V and 0 bases from J, the gap between germline ends came to 10 bases. The CDR3 bases are TGTGCCAGTAGTAGGACAGTCGATAGCAATCAGCCCCAGCATTTT. It specifies CASSRTVDSNQPQHF.

Within the sample, this clonotype is medium-sized. The chain employs TRBV6-2 or TRBV6-3 and TRBJ1-2; D is unresolved. V was cut by 5 bases and J by 0 bases, with 13 bases left in between. Germline V lookup: CDR1 MNHEY, CDR2 SVGEGT. The CDR3 runs to 15 residues. CDR3 in DNA: TGTGCCAGCAGTGAACTGGACGGAACTAACTATGGCTACACCTTC. This sequence encodes CASSELDGTNYGYTF.

This clonotype was counted between two and nine times. The gene calls are TRBV27 and TRBJ2-7; D may match TRBD1 or TRBD2 (6 bases each). Germline CDR1 and CDR2: MNHEY and SMNVEV (reference sequence). V gave up 3 bases and J gave up 9 bases, with 15 bases separating them. The CDR3 contains 13 residues. The CDR3 sequence: CASSFSGAPSQYF. For the CDR3, the DNA is TGTGCCAGCAGTTTCTCGGGGGCGCCTTCGCAGTACTTC.

This clonotype was counted many times. This chain connects TRBV27 to TRBJ1-4, with D maybe TRBD1 (5 bases). There are 15 residues in the CDR3. V was shortened by 6 bases and J by 8 bases, with 19 bases between the two germline ends. Germline CDR1 is MNHEY and CDR2 is SMNVEV (reference sequence). CDR3 loop: CASRRPGPGGEKLFF. The DNA of the CDR3 is TGTGCCAGCAGACGTCCGGGACCCGGGGGAGAAAAACTGTTTTTT.

This clonotype showed up just a few times. The gene calls are TRBV24-1 and TRBJ2-7; no definite D call. Germline CDR1 and CDR2: KGHDR and SFDVKD. This CDR3 region has 12 residues. V was shortened by 5 bases and J by 4 bases, with 8 bases between the two germline ends. The CDR3 sequence: CATSAYGYEQYF. The CDR3 nucleotides are TGTGCCACCAGTGCCTACGGTTACGAGCAGTACTTC.

This clonotype was observed a few times. The chain couples TRBV11-2 to TRBJ2-7; D unclear. CDR3 length equals 15 residues. V was pared by 1 base and J by 2 bases, with 12 bases between. In germline, CDR1 is SGHAT, CDR2 FQNNGV. The CDR3 DNA reads as TGTGCCAGCAGCTTAGCCTTTGTGGCAGCCTACGAGCAGTACTTC. Amino acids: CASSLAFVAAYEQYF.

The V gene is TRBV27, the J gene TRBJ2-2; D uncertain. Germline CDR1 reads MNHEY; CDR2 reads SMNVEV (reference sequence). V was cut by 3 bases and J by 2 bases, with 7 bases left in between. The CDR3 contains 14 residues. The CDR3 region has the DNA TGTGCCAGCAGTTTTCTAGGCAACACCGGGGAGCTGTTTTTT. Encoded protein: CASSFLGNTGELFF.

This clonotype was seen repeatedly, ten times or more. J is TRBJ1-5 and V is TRBV28; tentatively, D is TRBD1 (5 bases). The germline V gene encodes CDR1 MDHEN and CDR2 SYDVKM. The CDR3 loop spans 13 amino acids. The V end was cut by 6 bases, the J end by 1 base, with 7 bases between. DNA for the CDR3: TGTGCCAGCAGGGGGGTGAGCAATCAGCCCCAGCATTTT. As protein: CASRGVSNQPQHF.

The sample holds many counts of this clonotype. This sequence joins TRBV19 and TRBJ2-7; the match to TRBD2 covers 16 bases. The J call is uncertain, as TRBJ2-5 better fits the DNA end. Germline loops: CDR1 LNHDA, CDR2 SQIVND (reference sequence). The CDR3 is 16 residues long. CDR3 residues: CASSLGLAGGQETQYF. Here the CDR3 DNA reads TGTGCCAGTAGTCTGGGACTAGCGGGAGGGCAAGAGACCCAGTACTTC.

There are many counts of this clonotype. The chain joins TRBV6-2 or TRBV6-3 to TRBJ1-2; TRBD1 agrees at 8 bases. The CDR3 loop spans 18 amino acids. J gave up 1 base and V 6 bases, and 16 bases lay outside the gene matches. Germline V CDR1 and CDR2: MNHEY, SVGEGT. The DNA of the CDR3 is TGTGCCAGCAGCAGTCCTCAGGGGGCGCGGTATTATAACTATGGCTACACCTTC. This sequence encodes CASSSPQGARYYNYGYTF.

This clonotype came up many times. This sequence joins TRBV20-1 and TRBJ1-6; 7 nucleotides agree with TRBD1. Looked up from germline, CDR1 is DFQATT and CDR2 is SNEGSKA (reference sequence). The CDR3 sequence is 15 residues long. V trimming: 3 bases; J trimming: 11 bases; junction bases outside the gene matches: 13. CDR3 DNA sequence: TGCAGTGCTAGGGAACTAGGGACAGCTTCTACACCCCTCCACTTT. Translation gives CSARELGTASTPLHF.

As to this clonotype: This likely came from a read error, as a far larger clone is one base away. V gene TRBV28 combines with J gene TRBJ1-3; TRBD1 is a possible D gene (5 bases). Germline CDR1 is MDHEN and CDR2 is SYDVKM. The CDR3 loop spans 15 amino acids. V shed 11 bases and J shed 0 bases, with 17 bases lying between them. This chain's CDR3 is CASSPGEDSGNTIYF. CDR3 in DNA: TGTGCCTCCAGTCCGGGGGAGGACTCTGGAAACACCATATATTTT.

The sample holds many counts of this clonotype. The V call is TRBV4-1, the J call TRBJ2-7, with D unclear. V lost 0 bases and J 0 bases, leaving 15 bases between the germline ends. Germline CDR1 reads MGHRA; CDR2 reads YSYEKL. There are 17 residues in the CDR3. In DNA form, the CDR3 reads TGCGCCAGCAGCCAAGATTTAGTAGGTCTCCGCTCCTACGAGCAGTACTTC. Protein: CASSQDLVGLRSYEQYF.

In its sample, this clonotype was seen many times. The V gene is TRBV6-2 or TRBV6-3, the J gene TRBJ2-7; D ambiguous. The germline V and J ends were trimmed by 6 bases and 0 bases, with 6 bases remaining between them. The germline V gene has CDR1 MNHEY and CDR2 SVGEGT. This CDR3 is built from 12 residues. CDR3 protein: CASSPVSYEQYF. The CDR3, as DNA: TGTGCCAGCAGCCCTGTCTCCTACGAGCAGTACTTC.

This clonotype was found many times. The rearrangement links TRBV20-1 to TRBJ2-1; unclear D gene. From germline, CDR1 is DFQATT and CDR2 SNEGSKA (reference sequence). The V end lost 4 bases, the J end lost 7 bases, and 11 bases lay between the germline ends. This CDR3 has 12 amino acids. The CDR3 nucleotides read TGCAGTGCTATCAGAGTATATAATGAGCAGTTCTTC. Its translation: CSAIRVYNEQFF.

This clonotype has ten or more counts. This chain joins TRBV28 and TRBJ2-7; the match to TRBD1 covers 9 bases. Trimming took 5 bases from V and 3 from J; bases not matched to a gene: 23. Germline CDR1 MDHEN, CDR2 SYDVKM. CDR3 length equals 20 residues. In DNA, the CDR3 is TGTGCCAGCAGTCCACTTGTCCTGGCCCTGACAGGGGGGTATAGCTACGAGCAGTACTTC. This encodes CASSPLVLALTGGYSYEQYF.